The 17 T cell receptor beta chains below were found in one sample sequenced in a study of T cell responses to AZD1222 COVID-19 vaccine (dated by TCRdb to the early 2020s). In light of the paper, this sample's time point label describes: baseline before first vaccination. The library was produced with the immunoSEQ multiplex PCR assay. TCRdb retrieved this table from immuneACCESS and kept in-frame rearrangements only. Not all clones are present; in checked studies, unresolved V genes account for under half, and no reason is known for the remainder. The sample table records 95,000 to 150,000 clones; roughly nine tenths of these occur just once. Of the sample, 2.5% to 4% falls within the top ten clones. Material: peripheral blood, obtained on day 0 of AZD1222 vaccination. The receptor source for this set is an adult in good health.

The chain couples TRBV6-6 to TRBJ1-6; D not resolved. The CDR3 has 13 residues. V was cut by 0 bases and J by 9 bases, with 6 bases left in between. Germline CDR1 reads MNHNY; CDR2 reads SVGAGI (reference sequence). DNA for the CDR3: TGTGCCAGCAGTTACTCGATTCGTTCACCCCTCCACTTT. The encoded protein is CASSYSIRSPLHF.

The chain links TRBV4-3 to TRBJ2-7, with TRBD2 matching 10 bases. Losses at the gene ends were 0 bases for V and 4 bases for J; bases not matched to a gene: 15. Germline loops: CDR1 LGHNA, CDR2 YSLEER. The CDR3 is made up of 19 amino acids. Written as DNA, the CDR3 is TGCGCCAGCAGCCAAGATTTTGGAGCGGGGGGGCCGAACCTTTACGAGCAGTACTTC. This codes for CASSQDFGAGGPNLYEQYF.

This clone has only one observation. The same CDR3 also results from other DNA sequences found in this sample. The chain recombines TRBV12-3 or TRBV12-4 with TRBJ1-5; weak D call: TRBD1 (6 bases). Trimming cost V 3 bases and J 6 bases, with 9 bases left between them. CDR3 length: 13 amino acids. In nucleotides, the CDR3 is TGTGCCAGCAGTTTGGGGGCCCGTCAGCCCCAGCATTTT. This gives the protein CASSLGARQPQHF.

The CDR3, as DNA: TGCGCCAGCAGCCATATGCCCGTCCGGACAGGGAACACCGGGGAGCTGTTTTTT. Encoded protein: CASSHMPVRTGNTGELFF. This rearrangement joins TRBV4-3 to TRBJ2-2, with 7 bases fitting TRBD1. Germline trimming cut 3 bases from V and 1 base from J; bases unmatched to any gene: 11. This CDR3 region has 18 residues. The V gene's germline CDR1 is LGHNA and CDR2 YSLEER.

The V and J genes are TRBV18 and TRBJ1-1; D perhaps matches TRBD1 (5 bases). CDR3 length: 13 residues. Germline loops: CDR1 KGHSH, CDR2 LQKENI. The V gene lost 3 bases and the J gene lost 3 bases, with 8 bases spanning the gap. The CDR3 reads CASSPGTYTEAFF. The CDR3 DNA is TGTGCCAGCTCACCGGGGACGTACACTGAAGCTTTCTTT.

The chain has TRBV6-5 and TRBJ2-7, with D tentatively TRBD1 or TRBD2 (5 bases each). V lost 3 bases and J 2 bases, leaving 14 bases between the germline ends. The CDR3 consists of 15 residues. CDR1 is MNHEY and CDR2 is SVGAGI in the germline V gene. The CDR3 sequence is CASSYRGTPPYEQYF. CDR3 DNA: TGTGCCAGCAGTTATAGAGGGACGCCCCCCTACGAGCAGTACTTC.

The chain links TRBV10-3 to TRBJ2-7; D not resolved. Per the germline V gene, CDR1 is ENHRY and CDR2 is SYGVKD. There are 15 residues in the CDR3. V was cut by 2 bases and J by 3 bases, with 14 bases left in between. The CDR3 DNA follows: TGTGCCATCAGTGAGCCCCGGGCAGGCAGCTACGAGCAGTACTTC. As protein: CAISEPRAGSYEQYF.

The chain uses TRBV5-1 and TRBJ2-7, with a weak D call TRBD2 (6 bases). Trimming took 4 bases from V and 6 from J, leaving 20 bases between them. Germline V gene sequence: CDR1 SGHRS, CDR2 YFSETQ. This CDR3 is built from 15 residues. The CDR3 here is CASSLGGLRAPEQYF. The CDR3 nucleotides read TGCGCCAGCAGCCTGGGGGGATTACGGGCTCCCGAGCAGTACTTC.

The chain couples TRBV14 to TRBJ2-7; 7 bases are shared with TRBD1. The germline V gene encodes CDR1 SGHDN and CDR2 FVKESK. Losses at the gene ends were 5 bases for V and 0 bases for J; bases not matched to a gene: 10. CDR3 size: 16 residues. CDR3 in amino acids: CASSWGTGVSSYEQYF. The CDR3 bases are TGTGCCAGCAGCTGGGGAACAGGGGTAAGCTCCTACGAGCAGTACTTC.

The CDR3 DNA is TGTGCCAGCAGTATGTCCTTGGAGGATAGCACAGATACGCAGTATTTT. It translates to CASSMSLEDSTDTQYF. The chain links TRBV28 to TRBJ2-3; D might be TRBD2 (5 bases). The V end lost 5 bases, the J end lost 0 bases, and 15 bases lay between the germline ends. The CDR3 spans 16 residues. Per germline, CDR1 MDHEN and CDR2 SYDVKM.

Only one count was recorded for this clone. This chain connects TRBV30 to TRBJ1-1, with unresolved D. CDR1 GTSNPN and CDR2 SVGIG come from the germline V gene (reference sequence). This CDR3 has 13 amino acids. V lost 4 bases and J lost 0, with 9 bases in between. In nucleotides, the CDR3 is TGTGCCTGGAACTCGGCCCTGAACACTGAAGCTTTCTTT. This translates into CAWNSALNTEAFF.

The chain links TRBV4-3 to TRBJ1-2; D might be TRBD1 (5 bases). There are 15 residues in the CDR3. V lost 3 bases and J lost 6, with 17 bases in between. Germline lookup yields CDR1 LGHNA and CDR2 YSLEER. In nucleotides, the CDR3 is TGCGCCAGCAGCCAGCCGGGACGGAGGCTGGATGGCTACACCTTC. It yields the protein CASSQPGRRLDGYTF.

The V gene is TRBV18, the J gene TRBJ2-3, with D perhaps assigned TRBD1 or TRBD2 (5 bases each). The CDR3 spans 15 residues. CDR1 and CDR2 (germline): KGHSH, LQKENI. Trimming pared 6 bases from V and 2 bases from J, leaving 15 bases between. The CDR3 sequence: CASSFRDPDTDTQYF. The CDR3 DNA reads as TGTGCCAGCTCTTTCCGGGACCCCGACACAGATACGCAGTATTTT.

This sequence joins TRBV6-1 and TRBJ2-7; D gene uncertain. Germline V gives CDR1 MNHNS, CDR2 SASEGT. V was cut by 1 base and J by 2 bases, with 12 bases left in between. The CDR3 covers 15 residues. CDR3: CASSEVDGRTYEQYF. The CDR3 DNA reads TGTGCCAGCAGTGAAGTGGACGGCCGTACCTACGAGCAGTACTTC.

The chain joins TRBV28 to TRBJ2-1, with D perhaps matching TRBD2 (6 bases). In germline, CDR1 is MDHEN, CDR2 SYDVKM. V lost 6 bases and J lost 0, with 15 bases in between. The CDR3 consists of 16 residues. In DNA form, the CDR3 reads TGTGCCAGCAGCCCCGACCGAGCGGGCTCCTACAATGAGCAGTTCTTC. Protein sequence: CASSPDRAGSYNEQFF.

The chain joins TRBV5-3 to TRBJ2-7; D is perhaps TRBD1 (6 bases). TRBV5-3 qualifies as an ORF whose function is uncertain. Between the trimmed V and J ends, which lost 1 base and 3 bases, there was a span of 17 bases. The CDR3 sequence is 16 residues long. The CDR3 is CARSLSWGQGLYEQYF. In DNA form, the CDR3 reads TGTGCCAGAAGCTTGTCTTGGGGGCAGGGCCTCTACGAGCAGTACTTC.

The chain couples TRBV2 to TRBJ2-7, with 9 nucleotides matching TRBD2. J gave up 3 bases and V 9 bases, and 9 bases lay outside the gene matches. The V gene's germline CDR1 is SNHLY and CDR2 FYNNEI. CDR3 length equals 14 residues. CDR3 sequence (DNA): TGTGCCAGTAGCAGGGCTAGCGGGGACTACGAGCAGTACTTC. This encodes CASSRASGDYEQYF.